These 16 T cell receptor beta chains originate from one sample sequenced in a study of blood T cell repertoires in COVID-19. Assay: immunoSEQ multiplex PCR; the TCRdb copy retains only in-frame clones and omits some. The top ten hold roughly a fifth of the sample, which has 99,000 or so clones, approximately 76% seen once. The sample consisted of peripheral blood. These receptors all come from a woman between 65 and 79 years old with acute or convalescent COVID-19.

The chain is built from TRBV19 and TRBJ1-4, with 9 bases that match TRBD1. The germline V gene has CDR1 LNHDA and CDR2 SQIVND (reference sequence). The CDR3 loop spans 14 amino acids. V shed 10 bases and J 5 bases; nucleotides not matched to a gene: 8. CDR3: CATATGTGNEKLFF. The CDR3 nucleotides read TGTGCCACAGCTACCGGGACAGGGAATGAAAAACTGTTTTTT.

This rearrangement joins TRBV5-1 to TRBJ1-2; 10 bases align to TRBD1. The V and J ends lost 3 bases and 8 bases, in that order; junction bases with no gene match: 7. Germline CDR1 reads SGHRS; CDR2 reads YFSETQ. This CDR3 has 14 amino acids. The CDR3 sequence: CASSSGTGEDGYTF. The DNA of the CDR3 is TGCGCCAGCAGCTCCGGGACAGGGGAGGACGGCTACACCTTC.

The chain employs TRBV2 and TRBJ2-4; D gene unclear. V gave up 5 bases and J gave up 0 bases, with 8 bases separating them. The germline V gene has CDR1 SNHLY and CDR2 FYNNEI. This CDR3 spans 14 amino acids. The CDR3 DNA reads as TGTGCCAGCAGTCCAGTGATAGCCAAAAACATTCAGTACTTC. This gives the protein CASSPVIAKNIQYF.

This clone was seen a handful of times. The chain employs TRBV19 and TRBJ1-4; 8 bases map to TRBD1. Trimming removed 2 bases from V and 6 bases from J; junction bases left unmatched: 5. The germline CDR1 and CDR2 sequences are LNHDA and SQIVND (reference sequence). CDR3 size: 15 residues. For the CDR3, the DNA is TGTGCCAGTAGTATAAGTCAGGGGGCGGATGAAAAACTGTTTTTT. This gives the protein CASSISQGADEKLFF. Filled out from reference TRBV19 and TRBJ1-4, the complete variable domain reads DGGITQSPKYLFRKEGQNVTLSCEQNLNHDAMYWYRQDPGQGLRLIYYSQIVNDFQKGDIAEGYSVSREKKESFPLTVTSAQKNPTAFYLCASSISQGADEKLFFGSGTQLSVL.

The chain couples TRBV5-5 to TRBJ1-3, with D possibly being TRBD1 (5 bases). CDR1 and CDR2 (germline): SGHKS, YYEKEE (reference sequence). The CDR3 loop spans 15 amino acids. The ends were cut back, 1 base at V and 0 bases at J, with 8 bases in the middle. The CDR3 sequence: CASSLTGSSGNTIYF. The CDR3 DNA is TGTGCCAGCAGCTTGACAGGCAGCTCTGGAAACACCATATATTTT.

This clone was counted once. The chain employs TRBV6-5 and TRBJ1-1; D not resolved. The germline CDR1 and CDR2 sequences are MNHEY and SVGAGI. This CDR3 contains 13 residues. V lost 6 bases to trimming and J lost 0 bases, with 8 bases between them. CDR3 residues: CASSLELNTEAFF. The CDR3, as DNA: TGTGCCAGCAGCCTGGAGCTGAACACTGAAGCTTTCTTT.

The CDR3 DNA follows: TGTGCCAGCAGCCGGACTAGCGGGGGGGCCACCGGGGAGCTGTTTTTT. This encodes CASSRTSGGATGELFF. The V call is TRBV5-4, the J call TRBJ2-2, with 15 bases aligning to TRBD2. Germline CDR1 is SGHNT and CDR2 is YYREEE (reference sequence). Trimming cost V 4 bases and J 4 bases; bases outside gene matches: 2. This CDR3 is built from 16 residues.

The genes are TRBV7-6 and TRBJ2-5, with TRBD2 matching 8 bases. Germline CDR1 reads SGHVS; CDR2 reads FNYEAQ. The CDR3 has 16 amino acids. The trim removed 2 bases at V and 4 bases at J, leaving 9 bases unmatched. CDR3 residues: CASSLRGVAGGETQYF. The CDR3 DNA reads as TGTGCCAGCAGCTTACGGGGTGTGGCGGGGGGAGAGACCCAGTACTTC.

This chain uses TRBV11-3 with TRBJ2-1; 9 positions agree with TRBD1. Germline V gives CDR1 SGHNT, CDR2 YENEEA. The trim removed 4 bases at V and 2 bases at J, leaving 6 bases unmatched. The CDR3 is 16 amino acids. This CDR3 reads CASSSSTGGAYNEQFF. Here the CDR3 DNA reads TGTGCCAGCAGCTCCTCGACAGGGGGTGCCTACAATGAGCAGTTCTTC.

V and J are TRBV29-1 and TRBJ1-2, with a tentative D call TRBD1 (6 bases). This CDR3 region has 12 residues. Trimming removed 4 bases at V and 7 bases at J, with 13 bases between. Germline values: CDR1 SQVTM, CDR2 ANQGSEA. The CDR3 DNA reads as TGCAGCGTTGCCCAGGGGCTCATTGGCTACACCTTC. It yields the protein CSVAQGLIGYTF. Full variable domain (missing parts from reference TRBV29-1 and TRBJ1-2): SAVISQKPSRDICQRGTSLTIQCQVDSQVTMMFWYRQQPGQSLTLIATANQGSEATYESGFVIDKFPISRPNLTFSTLTVSNMSPEDSSIYLCSVAQGLIGYTFGSGTRLTVV.

The CDR3 bases are TGTGCCAGCAGCCGTTCGACAGGGAGGATGAACACTGAAGCTTTCTTT. Translation: CASSRSTGRMNTEAFF. The chain recombines TRBV11-3 with TRBJ1-1, with TRBD1 matching over 7 bases. Germline assignment: CDR1 SGHNT and CDR2 YENEEA. CDR3 length: 16 amino acids. With 5 bases clipped from V and 0 bases from J, the junction kept 9 bases outside the gene matches. Together with reference TRBV11-3 and TRBJ1-1, the CDR3 gives the full variable domain: EAGVVQSPRYKIIEKKQPVAFWCNPISGHNTLYWYLQNLGQGPELLIRYENEEAVDDSQLPKDRFSAERLKGVDSTLKIQPAELGDSAVYLCASSRSTGRMNTEAFFGQGTRLTVV.

This clone was seen only a few times. The J gene is TRBJ2-2, the V gene TRBV5-1, with 11 positions matching TRBD2. Trimming took 0 bases from V and 0 from J; bases not matched to a gene: 1. The V gene's germline CDR1 is SGHRS and CDR2 YFSETQ. The CDR3 runs to 17 residues. The CDR3 loop reads CASSLASGGPNTGELFF. CDR3 sequence (DNA): TGCGCCAGCAGCTTGGCTAGCGGGGGGCCGAACACCGGGGAGCTGTTTTTT.

This chain uses TRBV4-1 with TRBJ1-4; 8 bases map to TRBD1. CDR3 size: 16 residues. V gave up 5 bases and J gave up 7 bases; unmatched junction bases: 12. Germline CDR1 reads MGHRA; CDR2 reads YSYEKL. CDR3 sequence (DNA): TGCGCCAGCAGCTCACAAGGTTGGCAGGGGGCTGAAAAACTGTTTTTT. This codes for CASSSQGWQGAEKLFF.

V usage is TRBV6-6 and J usage is TRBJ2-7; 7 nucleotides align to TRBD1. CDR3 size: 13 residues. Trimming at V came to 6 bases and at J to 4 bases, leaving 6 bases not matched to a gene. CDR1 is MNHNY and CDR2 is SVGAGI in the germline V gene (reference sequence). The CDR3, as DNA: TGTGCCAGCAGAGGGGACAGCAGTTACGAGCAGTACTTC. The encoded protein is CASRGDSSYEQYF.

This chain links TRBV19 with TRBJ1-2; tentatively, D is TRBD1 (5 bases). V dropped 5 bases and J dropped 7 bases, with 23 bases sitting between them. CDR1 and CDR2 from the germline V gene are LNHDA and SQIVND (reference sequence). The CDR3 consists of 16 residues. The CDR3 region has the DNA TGTGCCAGTAGTCAGATAAAAGATGTCAGGGAACGTGGCTACACCTTC. Protein product: CASSQIKDVRERGYTF.

The chain employs TRBV5-1 and TRBJ2-3, with 9 bases lining up with TRBD2. Germline-derived CDR1 and CDR2 are SGHRS and YFSETQ. This CDR3 has 16 residues. V was clipped by 0 bases and J by 1 base; unmatched bases: 3. CDR3 DNA: TGCGCCAGCAGCTTGGAAAGCGGGGGGCGCACAGATACGCAGTATTTT. Protein sequence: CASSLESGGRTDTQYF.